The source of this T cell receptor (beta chain) is a study of T-cell memory formation after mild COVID-19. TCRdb re-derived calls from the 5' RACE reads in MiXCR, one entry per CDR3 protein. Of around 400,000 distinct CDR3 sequences listed, 20% to 25% are singletons. The clonotype originates from an adult woman who had mild COVID-19 (a few samples of this study predate the infection). Cell type and time point are not known. Sample: PBMCs or a T cell subset sorted from them (not recorded which).

CDR3 in DNA: TGTGCCAGCAGCTTTGAGGGGAGAAACACCATATATTTT. This encodes CASSFEGRNTIYF. The V call is TRBV7-2, the J call TRBJ1-3; maybe TRBD1 (5 bases). The CDR3 length is 13 residues. The V end was cut by 3 bases, the J end by 5 bases, with 8 bases between. Germline V gene sequence: CDR1 SGHTA, CDR2 FQGNSA. Full variable domain (missing parts from reference TRBV7-2 and TRBJ1-3): GAGVSQSPSNKVTEKGKDVELRCDPISGHTALYWYRQSLGQGLEFLIYFQGNSAPDKSGLPSDRFSAERTGGSVSTLTIQRTQQEDSAVYLCASSFEGRNTIYFGEGSWLTVV.